The present TCR beta chain was sequenced within a study of blood T cells in healthy people across ages. At the level of the study: Every two T cells gave about one barcoded beta molecule via template switching.

In the case of this clonotype: Its antigen remains unidentified.

Donors were systemically healthy Caucasian individuals from Russia aged roughly 6 to 100 years. A sample-barcoded 5' primer and a J-beta primer mix were used in a second PCR of roughly 7 to 11 cycles. TCRdb re-derived calls from the 5' RACE reads in MiXCR, one entry per CDR3 protein. The table records approximately 960,000 distinct CDR3 sequences, almost 30% of them present only once. Study-level results: Per-million-T-cell TCR beta diversity fell roughly linearly with age. Comparison with aged donors showed that long-lived donors had more naive CD4+ cells and higher diversity.

The CDR3 has 13 amino acids. CDR1 is DFQATT, CDR2 SNEGSKA, per germline (reference sequence). These data were also reused for a study on T cells of mothers and their children.

The specimen was blood. V is TRBV20-1 and J is TRBJ2-4, with D maybe TRBD1 (6 bases). The J call may not be correct, given that the DNA end is closer to TRBJ2-7. The source is a middle-aged woman in good health. CDR3 sequence reads: CSARGQGKYEQYF. In nucleotides, the CDR3 is TGCAGTGCTAGGGGGCAGGGGAAGTACGAGCAGTACTTC.